The rows below give T cell receptor beta chains drawn from one sample of a study of cytomegalovirus exposure and HLA in healthy donors. The repertoire was sequenced with immunoSEQ multiplex PCR; TCRdb's copy has only in-frame clones and lacks some. The data contain some 120,000 clones, less than 85% of them singletons. Sequencing input: PBMCs. The source of these receptors is a male donor in good health and CMV-seronegative. Both conserved end residues are part of each CDR3.

v_call,cdr3_aa
TRBV18,CASSLLSTGGPNANTEAFF
TRBV6-6,CASSYESGLVYEQYF
TRBV7-2,CASSLMLGGAFF
TRBV10-1,CASSGGLTDNEQFF
TRBV5-1,CASSLVQGSDTQYF
TRBV29-1,CSVHFPGQGAFNEKLFF
TRBV5-4,CASSVQGGSNEKLFF
TRBV5-4,CASSLGTSGTIYEQYF
TRBV11-2,CASSARPRGSYEQYF
TRBV4-3,CASSHHIRGTSDTEAFF
TRBV7-8,CASSLDLGPGEQYF
TRBV9,CASSARRGLGTDTQYF
TRBV7-9,CSSSATGNLGEQYF
TRBV4-2,CASSHRLAGQETQYF
TRBV18,CASSPSTGVVAGNTIYF
TRBV18,CASSPSLQGATEAFF
TRBV6-6,CASSYVGQGSNQPQHF
TRBV6-5,CASSYSGEVNTGELFF
TRBV11-2,CASSWSRDTEAFF
TRBV6-1,CASREARDRVVTGELFF
TRBV5-1,CASSLAPEINYGYTF
TRBV6-1,CASSEPWTGGVSVYGYTF
TRBV6-1,CASSGWGPGAQAPQHF
TRBV27,CASSLRQGPTYEQYF
TRBV21-1,CASSKRTYYEQYF
TRBV5-1,CASSLDEERYGYTF
TRBV6-1,CASSPTGKEETQYF
TRBV9,CASSVTSGDTQYF
TRBV6-5,CASSYRTDTQYF
TRBV5-1,CASSPDRGDTGELFF
TRBV5-4,CASSPGQGTYEGYTF
TRBV28,CASSLWGTGGVKLFF
TRBV5-6,CASSLSGVETQYF